This TCR beta chain was found in a study of blood T cells in healthy people across ages (dated by TCRdb to between 2015 and 2016). With regard to the full study: In model experiments, template switching captured roughly one uniquely barcoded TCR beta cDNA molecule for every two T cells. Two additional independent replicas of 1 million unique cDNA reads from the same blood draw were analyzed for two donors (one aged 18 to 29 and one aged 80 or older). Four age groups were formed from the donors: young (average approximately 16 years), middle-aged (around 37), aged (around 62) and long-lived (more than 75). The study measured age-related changes in TCR beta repertoire diversity using deep sequencing normalized with unique cDNA molecular identifiers.

Receptors were amplified or captured by 5' RACE. For sequencing, an Illumina HiSeq 2500 was employed. A second PCR of 7 to 11 cycles was run with a J-beta primer mix and a sample-barcoded 5' primer. A unique molecular identifier was introduced onto each TCR beta cDNA molecule by a template-switch 5' adaptor carrying 12 random nucleotides. Each sample yielded at least 3 million CDR3-containing paired-end reads. First-strand cDNA synthesis was performed from all RNA using the Mint cDNA synthesis kit, with priming by a TRBC-specific oligonucleotide. All cDNA was treated with uracil-DNA glycosylase and then went through a first 18-cycle PCR with the universal primers M1SS and BC2_uni_R. Per the authors' processing: For normalization, 1 million high-quality reads, each with a distinct molecular identifier, were randomly selected from each sample. Instead of being binned into consensus sequences, reads that shared molecular identifiers were thrown out. MiTCR, with a Q25 quality threshold and the strictest error-elimination algorithm, was used for CDR3 identification, clonotype clustering and error correction. Lower-bound total TCR beta diversity was estimated with a nonparametric unseen species model using Euler transformation. TCRdb redid the processing of the public reads, applying fastp at Q25 and MiXCR, and retained in-frame beta chains. Here each entry gathers all rows of one CDR3 protein and keeps the most common genes and DNA. TCRdb, not the original authors, processed these V and J calls. The sample yields roughly 500,000 distinct CDR3 sequences; around 24% were counted once. 8.7% of the sample is held by the ten biggest clonotypes.

According to the germline V gene, CDR1 reads SGDLS and CDR2 reads YYNGEE. At the junction V is shortened by 3 bases and J by 5 bases; bases outside the gene matches: 10. The CDR3 measures 16 amino acids from cysteine to phenylalanine. Only the CDR3 region is kept as DNA, spanning 48 bases read in frame from base 1. The full study reports these points: Observed TCR beta diversity per million T cells fell roughly linearly with age, and a significant reduction was already apparent by age around 39. The long-lived group showed more naive CD4+ T cells, fewer expanded clones and increased TCR diversity than the aged group, suggesting age selection. Estimates of total diversity from one million sequenced T cells were regarded as lower bounds and underestimates. Because donor CMV infection status was unknown, age-related changes in expanded clonotypes were potentially confounded. The percentage of naive T cells measured by flow cytometry correlated strongly with observed TCR beta diversity. Bulk unsorted PBMC profiling prevented conclusive comparison of naive and antigen-experienced compartments.

This clonotype was picked up a small number of times. The antigen this receptor binds is unknown. The record has no base qualities; no much larger clone is one base away. The donors were roughly 39 Caucasian individuals from Russia, aged roughly 6 to 100 years, who were systemically healthy. Each donor gave ten milliliters of peripheral blood, collected into EDTA-treated Vacutainer tubes. PBMCs were isolated by Ficoll-Paque density-gradient centrifugation, with at least 7 million obtained per sample. Trizol reagent was used to extract total RNA from PBMCs, with at least 5 micrograms per sample. Naive CD45RAhigh/CD27high T cell percentages were measured by flow cytometry on a PBMC aliquot from every donor. This same sample was also taken into another study, of T cells of mothers and their children. Reported in the second study: Donors were nine systemically healthy Caucasian individuals: three mothers and their six children. cDNA synthesis consumed the entire amount of extracted RNA, loaded at 1.5 ug RNA in each 15 ul reaction. In the second PCR, sample barcodes and 2-4 random nucleotides were introduced via the M1S primer. Over 9 million TCR beta CDR3 reads came from each mother, compared with some 3 million reads from each child. TCR recombination output is similarly shaped by thymic selection in related and unrelated pairs, with a minor effect exerted by inherited differences. Normalized repertoire overlap was always found to be slightly, but never significantly, higher in related mother-child pairs than in unrelated mother-child pairs. No persistent microchimeric T cell clones were found, with a detection sensitivity of approximately 95 clones per million clonotypes. To look for features that set related mother-child pairs apart from unrelated individuals, the researchers ran deep NGS to compare the TCR beta repertoires of mothers and children. On average, the children were about 10 +/- 4 years old, while the mothers were about 38 +/- 4 years old. After adapters were ligated using NEBNext reagents, the libraries underwent 100+100 nt paired-end sequencing on an Illumina HiSeq 2000. To prevent cross-contamination, the mother and child libraries were prepared a month apart and were sequenced in separate runs. For each donor, between about 450,000 and 2,300,000 distinct TCR beta clonotypes were identified. Naive TCR beta clonotypes were estimated from low-frequency clonotypes matched to each donor's FACS-determined naive share, without sorting.

The specimen was blood. This receptor was obtained from a boy aged 10-17 years in good health. Recombination linked TRBV9 to TRBJ1-4; a stretch of 7 junction bases matches TRBD1. CDR3 loop: CASSAGTAQSNEKLFF. In nucleotide form, the sequence is TGTGCCAGCAGCGCCGGGACAGCCCAATCAAATGAAAAACTGTTTTTT.